This T cell receptor beta chain was recovered during a study of T cell responses to AZD1222 COVID-19 vaccine. Method: immunoSEQ multiplex PCR; TCRdb's copy keeps in-frame clones and lacks some. Here the sample spans under 150,000 clones, around 93% being singletons. The CDR3 contains 14 residues. Germline V gives CDR1 MNHEY, CDR2 SMNVEV (reference sequence). The V gene end was trimmed by 1 base and the J gene end by 10 bases; junction bases not matched to a gene: 9. The input for sequencing was peripheral blood, taken 28 days after the second AZD1222 dose. The TCR was taken from an adult who received the AZD1222 COVID-19 vaccine. The chain is built from TRBV27 and TRBJ1-1; TRBD1 aligns across 7 bases. CDR3 DNA: TGTGCCAGCAGTTTATATTCAGGGGGTCGAGGAGCTTTCTTT. Amino acid sequence: CASSLYSGGRGAFF.